This TCR beta chain was identified during a study of blood T cell repertoires in COVID-19. V was cut by 5 bases and J by 3 bases, with 11 bases left in between. Germline CDR1 and CDR2: SGHVS and FQNEAQ. CDR3 length equals 15 residues. The method was immunoSEQ multiplex PCR; TCRdb's version includes in-frame clones alone and lacks a portion of them. The table has some 300,000 clones, about 90% seen once. V gene TRBV7-8 combines with J gene TRBJ1-6, with a tentative D call TRBD1 (6 bases). The receptor was isolated from a woman between 25 and 40 years old who had recovered from COVID-19. Sequenced input: PBMCs or T cells enriched from blood (not recorded which). CDR3 coding DNA: TGTGCCAGCAGCCTGCGACAGGTCTATAATTCACCCCTCCACTTT. This codes for CASSLRQVYNSPLHF.